The rows below give T cell receptor beta chains drawn from one sample of a study of glioma-infiltrating T cells after dendritic cell vaccination. Assay used: immunoSEQ multiplex PCR; TCRdb lists only in-frame clones, some missing. The table includes 90,000 or so clones, 85% to 90% detected once. The sample was blood, taken before dendritic cell vaccination. The receptor source for this set is a human donor with glioblastoma. CDR3s include the opening cysteine and the closing phenylalanine or tryptophan. Fields, in order: V gene, J gene, D gene, clone size, CDR3 DNA, CDR3 protein. A D gene is named only where the DNA matches it firmly. The size field is filled for only some rows; it gives once, few, many or a size class.

V gene: TRBV30
J gene: TRBJ2-5
D gene: NA
clone size: NA
CDR3 DNA: TGTGCCTGGAGTGAAGGGAGCCAAGAGACCCAGTACTTC
CDR3 protein: CAWSEGSQETQYF

V gene: TRBV9
J gene: TRBJ1-1
D gene: NA
clone size: NA
CDR3 DNA: TGTGCCAGCAGTTTGATAGGAGGCACTGAAGCTTTCTTT
CDR3 protein: CASSLIGGTEAFF

V gene: TRBV5-6
J gene: TRBJ2-7
D gene: NA
clone size: NA
CDR3 DNA: TGTGCCAGCAGCTTGCGGGTATACGAGCAGTACTTC
CDR3 protein: CASSLRVYEQYF

V gene: TRBV5-1
J gene: TRBJ2-1
D gene: TRBD2
clone size: NA
CDR3 DNA: TGCGCCAGCAGCCCCGGGCTAGCGGCCCCCAATGAGCAGTTCTTC
CDR3 protein: CASSPGLAAPNEQFF

V gene: TRBV5-4
J gene: TRBJ2-2
D gene: NA
clone size: NA
CDR3 DNA: TGTGCCAGCAGCTCCCGACAGGCGGGCACCGGGGAGCTGTTTTTT
CDR3 protein: CASSSRQAGTGELFF

V gene: TRBV7-3
J gene: TRBJ1-1
D gene: NA
clone size: NA
CDR3 DNA: TGTGCCAGCAGCTTAATCGGAGGGAACACTGAAGCTTTCTTT
CDR3 protein: CASSLIGGNTEAFF

V gene: TRBV5-1
J gene: TRBJ2-1
D gene: TRBD2
clone size: NA
CDR3 DNA: TGCGCCAGCAGCTTGGAACCAGGGCTAGCGGGGGGAGAGCAGTTCTTC
CDR3 protein: CASSLEPGLAGGEQFF

V gene: TRBV2
J gene: TRBJ1-1
D gene: TRBD1
clone size: NA
CDR3 DNA: TGTGCCAGCACCTTATTCGGGACAGGGCCGACTGAAGCTTTCTTT
CDR3 protein: CASTLFGTGPTEAFF

V gene: TRBV4-1
J gene: TRBJ2-3
D gene: TRBD1
clone size: NA
CDR3 DNA: TGCGCCAGCAGCCACTACCCGGACAGGGGCACAGATACGCAGTATTTT
CDR3 protein: CASSHYPDRGTDTQYF

V gene: TRBV4-3
J gene: TRBJ2-1
D gene: TRBD2
clone size: NA
CDR3 DNA: TGCGCCAGCAGCCAAGAGGGAAGGGCGGGAGGGTACAATGAGCAGTTCTTC
CDR3 protein: CASSQEGRAGGYNEQFF

V gene: TRBV19
J gene: TRBJ2-5
D gene: TRBD2
clone size: NA
CDR3 DNA: TGTGCCAGTAGTCCGCGCGGGGGGGGCCAAGAGACCCAGTACTTC
CDR3 protein: CASSPRGGGQETQYF

V gene: TRBV7-9
J gene: TRBJ1-6
D gene: NA
clone size: NA
CDR3 DNA: TGTGCCAGCAGCCCCTATAGGGGGTCCTATAATTCACCCCTCCACTTT
CDR3 protein: CASSPYRGSYNSPLHF

V gene: TRBV19
J gene: TRBJ2-5
D gene: TRBD2
clone size: NA
CDR3 DNA: TGTGCCAGTAGACGAGCGGGATTTTATTACTTC
CDR3 protein: CASRRAGFYYF

V gene: TRBV6-5
J gene: TRBJ1-1
D gene: NA
clone size: NA
CDR3 DNA: TGTGCCAGCAGTTACCTCGGGACTGAAGCTTTCTTT
CDR3 protein: CASSYLGTEAFF

V gene: TRBV5-1
J gene: TRBJ2-4
D gene: TRBD2
clone size: NA
CDR3 DNA: TGCGCCAGCAGCTTGCTGGGGGGGAGCATTCAGTACTTC
CDR3 protein: CASSLLGGSIQYF

V gene: TRBV19
J gene: TRBJ1-1
D gene: NA
clone size: NA
CDR3 DNA: TGTGCCAGTAGTATGTGGGACACCAACACTGAAGCTTTCTTT
CDR3 protein: CASSMWDTNTEAFF

V gene: TRBV29-1
J gene: TRBJ1-1
D gene: NA
clone size: NA
CDR3 DNA: TGCAGCGGGTACAGGGCGGTGAACACTGAAGCCTTCTTT
CDR3 protein: CSGYRAVNTEAFF

V gene: TRBV27
J gene: TRBJ2-7
D gene: NA
clone size: NA
CDR3 DNA: TGTGCCAGCAGTTTAGAAACAGGGAATCCCTACGAGCAGTACTTC
CDR3 protein: CASSLETGNPYEQYF

V gene: TRBV11-2
J gene: TRBJ2-7
D gene: NA
clone size: NA
CDR3 DNA: TGTGCCAGCAGCTTACTAAACGAGCAGTACTTC
CDR3 protein: CASSLLNEQYF

V gene: TRBV5-1
J gene: TRBJ2-7
D gene: NA
clone size: NA
CDR3 DNA: TGCGCCAGCAGCTTTTTTCTGGACAGAATCTACGAGCAGTACTTC
CDR3 protein: CASSFFLDRIYEQYF

V gene: TRBV28
J gene: TRBJ2-5
D gene: NA
clone size: few
CDR3 DNA: TGTGCCAGCTTGACAACAGCACAAGAGACCCAGTACTTC
CDR3 protein: CASLTTAQETQYF

V gene: TRBV7-9
J gene: TRBJ2-5
D gene: TRBD2
clone size: NA
CDR3 DNA: TGTGCCAGCAGCTCAGCCGGGACTAACCAAGAGACCCAGTACTTC
CDR3 protein: CASSSAGTNQETQYF

V gene: TRBV7-2
J gene: TRBJ2-1
D gene: TRBD1
clone size: once
CDR3 DNA: TGTGCCAGCAGCTCGACAGGGCCCTCCAATGAGCAGTTCTTC
CDR3 protein: CASSSTGPSNEQFF

V gene: TRBV4-1
J gene: TRBJ2-3
D gene: TRBD2
clone size: NA
CDR3 DNA: TGCGCCAGCAGGGGGCCCGGGACTAGCGGGTTCTCGAGTACGCAGTATTTT
CDR3 protein: CASRGPGTSGFSSTQYF

V gene: TRBV30
J gene: TRBJ1-5
D gene: NA
clone size: NA
CDR3 DNA: TGTGCCTGGAGTACAGGCGTTAATCGACCCCAGCATTTT
CDR3 protein: CAWSTGVNRPQHF

V gene: TRBV11-2
J gene: TRBJ1-4
D gene: NA
clone size: NA
CDR3 DNA: TGTGCCAGCAGCTCAAGCTCCGGCCGCGGAAATGAAAAACTGTTTTTT
CDR3 protein: CASSSSSGRGNEKLFF

V gene: TRBV29-1
J gene: TRBJ1-2
D gene: TRBD1
clone size: NA
CDR3 DNA: TGCAGCGTTGAGCCACAGGGGGCGCAGCGCTACACCTTC
CDR3 protein: CSVEPQGAQRYTF

V gene: TRBV6-5
J gene: TRBJ2-7
D gene: NA
clone size: NA
CDR3 DNA: TGTGCCAGCAGTTACGTACAGGCCATGGGCGAGCAGTACTTC
CDR3 protein: CASSYVQAMGEQYF

V gene: TRBV28
J gene: TRBJ2-5
D gene: TRBD2
clone size: NA
CDR3 DNA: TGTGCCAGCAGTTTAAGTAGCGGGAGGGCAGGTCAAGAGACCCAGTACTTC
CDR3 protein: CASSLSSGRAGQETQYF

V gene: TRBV5-1
J gene: TRBJ2-3
D gene: NA
clone size: NA
CDR3 DNA: TGCGCCAGCAGCTTGAAGGCGGAGGCAGATACGCAGTATTTT
CDR3 protein: CASSLKAEADTQYF

V gene: TRBV5-1
J gene: TRBJ2-3
D gene: TRBD2
clone size: NA
CDR3 DNA: TGCGCCAGCAGGGCGGGAGGAGGAGATACGCAGTATTTT
CDR3 protein: CASRAGGGDTQYF

V gene: TRBV5-4
J gene: TRBJ2-7
D gene: NA
clone size: NA
CDR3 DNA: TGTGCCAGCAGCCCCGATTTGAGGGAGCAGTACTTC
CDR3 protein: CASSPDLREQYF

V gene: TRBV9
J gene: TRBJ2-5
D gene: NA
clone size: NA
CDR3 DNA: TGTGCCAGCAGCGTACTGCAGGGAGGCGAGACCCAGTACTTC
CDR3 protein: CASSVLQGGETQYF

V gene: TRBV7-3
J gene: TRBJ2-4
D gene: NA
clone size: NA
CDR3 DNA: TGTGCCAGCAGCTCACCACAGGCTGGGGCCAAAAACATTCAGTACTTC
CDR3 protein: CASSSPQAGAKNIQYF

V gene: TRBV2
J gene: TRBJ2-7
D gene: TRBD1
clone size: many
CDR3 DNA: TGTGCCAGCAGTGACGCCGGGACAGGGAGGGAGCAGTACTTC
CDR3 protein: CASSDAGTGREQYF

V gene: TRBV2
J gene: TRBJ2-2
D gene: NA
clone size: NA
CDR3 DNA: TGTGCCAGCAGGGGAGACACCGGGGAGCTGTTTTTT
CDR3 protein: CASRGDTGELFF

V gene: TRBV4-1
J gene: TRBJ2-2
D gene: TRBD1
clone size: NA
CDR3 DNA: TGCGCCAGCAGCCAAAGGGACAGGGGAGGAACCGGGGAGCTGTTTTTT
CDR3 protein: CASSQRDRGGTGELFF

V gene: TRBV5-1
J gene: TRBJ2-7
D gene: NA
clone size: NA
CDR3 DNA: TGCGCCAGCAGCTCACAGGGTTACGAGCAGTACTTC
CDR3 protein: CASSSQGYEQYF

V gene: TRBV18
J gene: TRBJ1-6
D gene: NA
clone size: NA
CDR3 DNA: TGTGCCAGCTCCCCCTCACCAGGTTTCTCTTCACCCCTCCACTTT
CDR3 protein: CASSPSPGFSSPLHF

V gene: TRBV21-1
J gene: TRBJ2-1
D gene: NA
clone size: NA
CDR3 DNA: TGTGCCAGCAGCAAAGGTCCCCTAGCGGGGAGATTGAATGAGCAGTTCTTC
CDR3 protein: CASSKGPLAGRLNEQFF

V gene: TRBV5-4
J gene: TRBJ2-1
D gene: TRBD2
clone size: NA
CDR3 DNA: TGTGCCAGCGGGCTAGCGGGAGGCGATGAGCAGTTCTTC
CDR3 protein: CASGLAGGDEQFF

V gene: TRBV15
J gene: TRBJ1-4
D gene: NA
clone size: NA
CDR3 DNA: TGTGCCACCAGCAGAGATTCTAAACAGGAAAAACTGTTTTTT
CDR3 protein: CATSRDSKQEKLFF